This T cell receptor beta chain was documented in a study of cytomegalovirus exposure and HLA in healthy donors (dated by TCRdb to 2016 to 2017). Study-level background: According to an earlier analysis of 587 of the donors, 150 million to 200 million T cells yielded roughly 110 million unique TCR beta sequences and approximately 280 Gb of sequence data. Along with the 666-subject first cohort, a separate validation cohort of 120 different subjects was used. Rather than using new phenotypic data, the later analysis identified candidate immune exposures from TCR beta sequences and from how often those sequences occurred across donors. To study patterns of TCR occurrence, a later analysis re-analyzed previously published TCR beta repertoires from just over 650 donors and added high-resolution HLA genotyping. The aim of the study was to test whether cataloging public T cell receptors could identify signatures of past pathogen exposure. Of the approximately 400 genotyped donors, approximately 83% fell in the genetic ancestry cluster associated with self-reported Caucasian donors. Genome-wide SNP genotypes for about 65% of the roughly 670 donors were used in a later genetic analysis, which treated that subset as a discovery cohort. The study combined high-throughput TCR immunosequencing, statistical association of individual TCRs with disease status, and machine learning to predict cytomegalovirus infection status. Among around 400 genotyped donors of the cohort, an average of roughly 230,000 unique TCR beta nucleotide sequences was sequenced per donor, of which about 20% were non-productive. An early release covering approximately 600 HLA-typed donors comprised roughly 300 gigabases of sequencing data and around 86 million unique TCR sequences. Alongside the repertoire data, information on donor age, sex, ethnicity and CMV serostatus was compiled. Every repertoire in the discovery cohort had been generated on one and the same sequencing platform. The T cell repertoires of 666 subjects were profiled by immunosequencing and related to cytomegalovirus serostatus. Typing coverage varied by locus: about 620-630 donors for A, B, C, DRB1 and DQB1; around 560 for DQA1; about 600 for DPA1; 450 to 480 for DPB1. HLA typing covered class I and class II loci at four-digit resolution. An earlier analysis of some 600 of the donors applied high-throughput TCR beta sequencing to assess whether each TCR beta V gene segment acted as functional or pseudogenic. Because of strong linkage in the cohort, roughly five DR-DQ haplotypes were treated as single units for association and clustering. Study-wide conclusions, independent of this receptor: V-gene and J-gene trimming of TCR beta chains was associated with a missense DCLRE1C variant in a later genetic analysis, and the association was replicated in an independent cohort. The cohort was sequenced for TCR beta chains only, and without alpha or paired-chain data the features that could be detected were limited. In the study, approximately 160 TCR beta chains were listed as associated with cytomegalovirus. A group of highly shared sequence variants was considered likely to be a technical artifact of the sequencing pipeline. In a later analysis, HLA-associated TCR beta chains showed more clonal expansion and lower generation probabilities than non-associated chains that were equally common. Most TCR sequences were observed very rarely across donors, whereas some public TCRs were present in many individuals. Specific HLA alleles were associated with 15,000 to 20,000 TCR beta sequences at a false discovery rate of 0.05 in a later analysis. The presence/absence analyses assumed that sequencing depth was roughly uniform across donors, and that assumption may not be true. HLA typing was unavailable for some donors at each locus, so association tests used only the typed subset. In both the original and validation cohorts, the classifier was reported to diagnose cytomegalovirus status with high specificity and sensitivity. In a later analysis, several top co-occurrence clusters were reported to appear linked to parvovirus B19, influenza, CMV and Epstein-Barr virus. The earlier analysis of fewer than 750 of the donors excluded over 15 rarely observed V segments, including chromosome 9 orphons, because counts were too low. Immune exposure information for the cohort was limited to CMV serostatus. An earlier analysis of around 600 of the donors showed that most TCR beta V segments appeared in productive rearrangements either about 87% or about 30% of the time, which broadly matched IMGT annotations. A few of the identified cytomegalovirus-associated TCR beta chains were confirmed in vitro to be specific for cytomegalovirus antigens. The authors suggested that the approach could potentially be generalized to other disease states and immunological phenotypes. A further reported finding was that TCR beta sequences accurately predicted the HLA-A and HLA-B alleles for most subjects in the first cohort. In a later analysis, the rate of TCR association differed among HLA loci, with DRB1 alleles having the most associated TCRs and HLA-C alleles having the fewest. Compared with the roughly 700-donor mean, donors in an Asian-associated ancestry cluster had fewer N-insertions in productive TCRs, according to a later genetic analysis. Strong co-occurrence of HLA alleles, especially DR and DQ, made assigning TCR associations to individual alleles difficult. In a later analysis, most CMV-associated TCR beta chains were found to appear HLA-restricted, with HLA associations seemingly driven largely by CMV exposure. Linkage disequilibrium might explain the correlated functional status among segregating V segments, but an unknown experimental factor could not be ruled out. Because the 87-base-pair reads could not distinguish some IMGT-functional V segments, including TRBV6-2 and TRBV6-3, those segments were excluded.

Worth noting for this clone: Its target antigen remains unknown. There are no base qualities to consult, and no much larger clone falls within one base.

Inclusive of the bounding cysteine and phenylalanine, the CDR3 is 15 residues long. The only DNA kept is the CDR3, 45 bases in frame from the first base. Trimmed from V: 0 bases; trimmed from J: 9 bases; junction bases lacking a gene match: 5. Per the germline V gene (reference sequence), GTSNPN is the CDR1 and SVGIG is the CDR2. To prepare the library, the immunoSEQ multiplex PCR assay was applied. The multiplex PCR relied on a mix of 60 forward primers for TCR Vbeta segments and 13 reverse primers for TCR Jbeta segments. A multiplex PCR assay on genomic DNA amplified the CDR3 region of rearranged TCR beta genes. The amplified TCR beta libraries were sequenced on the Illumina HiSeq System as 87-base-pair reads. Per the source publication's procedure: Across the 600 to 700 repertoires, a later analysis counted approximately 83 million unique TCR beta chains, around 10 million of which were shared by at least two donors. Raw reads were error-corrected and collapsed into unique sequences with a nearest-neighbor algorithm that merged closely related sequences to remove PCR and sequencing errors. V, D and J gene segments were assigned by aligning CDR3 sequences to IMGT reference sequences. For a sequence to be retained, a match of at least six nucleotides to both a V gene segment and a J gene segment was required. Rearrangements were classified as productive when the CDR3 lacked stop codons and remained in frame with V and J, and all other rearrangements were classified as non-productive. CDR3 was defined according to IMGT convention as the region running from the second conserved V-encoded cysteine to the conserved J-encoded phenylalanine. In an earlier analysis of approximately 500 of the donors, sequences lacking an unambiguous match to a single V gene segment were excluded. In an earlier analysis of several hundred of the donors, V segments were called functional above 56.7% productive rearrangements and were called segregating when the between-donor standard deviation exceeded 5%. A statistical classification framework was built for diagnosing cytomegalovirus status from the catalog of TCR beta chain sequences. V and J gene assignment, in a later analysis, came from comparing TCR nucleotide sequences with IMGT/GENE-DB human TR gene sequences. The TCRdist pipeline was used in a later analysis to assign CDR3 sequences and most-parsimonious VDJ recombination scenarios. In a later analysis, each TCR beta chain was defined by its CDR3 amino acid sequence together with its V-gene family, and reads lacking a unique V-gene family were excluded. To address suspected cross-contamination and a sequencing artifact, a later analysis removed some 620 highly shared, low-generation-probability nucleotide sequences. In a later analysis, a clonal expansion index was calculated for each public chain from normalized within-repertoire ranks of inferred template counts. In a later analysis, generation probabilities were computed with a VDJ recombination model fitted to out-of-frame rearrangements, and the resulting probabilities were checked against IGoR. In a later analysis, hypergeometric tests were used to score TCR-TCR, TCR-HLA and TCR-CMV co-occurrence, with a repertoire-size bias correction applied to TCR pairs. False discovery rates were estimated in a later analysis by permuting HLA or CMV assignments 20 times. In a later analysis, co-occurring TCRs were grouped with DBSCAN, and TCRdist sequence similarity was added when clustering was performed within HLA-allele-positive subsets. Co-occurrence clustering excluded repertoires with fewer than 30,000 or more than 120,000 public chains, plus five with anomalous nucleotide sharing. Not all clones reach the TCRdb copy of this immuneACCESS table, which keeps in-frame sequences only. Checked studies attribute under half of the gap to unresolved V genes and leave the rest unexplained. That table supplies the V and J calls and clone size; D and trimming were determined from the DNA. The sample table records over 150,000 clones; roughly four fifths of these occur just once. The ten largest clones add up to 9.5% to 12% of the sample.

The cohort consisted of more than 650 healthy bone marrow donors. At the time of sampling, every cohort member was nominally healthy, though immune exposures that went unrecorded were likely present. The donor tested CMV seropositive and was one of the 289 seropositive cohort members. A peripheral blood sample was collected from each donor, and TCR beta sequencing was performed on peripheral blood mononuclear cells. Genomic DNA was extracted from the blood cell samples with the Qiagen DNeasy Blood Extraction Kit. This clonotype originated in a middle-aged man in good health and CMV-seropositive. The rearrangement joined TRBV30 to TRBJ2-1, and TRBD2 aligns with 13 junction nucleotides. The specimen sequenced was PBMCs. The CDR3 protein is CAWSVLAGGRGEQFF. Read as DNA, the sequence is TGTGCCTGGAGTGTACTAGCGGGAGGGCGGGGTGAGCAGTTCTTC.